These 8 T cell receptor beta chains originate from one sample sequenced in a study of blood T cell repertoires in COVID-19. Libraries were prepared by immunoSEQ multiplex PCR; TCRdb keeps only in-frame clonotypes and omits some of them. The data hold 88,000 or so clones, with 70% to 90% observed a single time. Sequencing used peripheral blood. The receptors come from a man aged 55 to 70 with acute or convalescent COVID-19.

The rearrangement joins TRBV7-9 to TRBJ2-2; a possible D gene is TRBD1 (6 bases). The CDR3 runs 12 residues. Trimming stripped 10 bases from V and 2 bases from J, with 8 bases between. Germline loops: CDR1 SEHNR, CDR2 FQNEAQ (reference sequence). CDR3 bases: TGTGCCAAGGGACACAACACCGGGGAGCTGTTTTTT. Translation: CAKGHNTGELFF.

This clone was recorded many times. One end of the junction does not line up with germline, which may come from a read error. The gene calls are TRBV9 and TRBJ2-7, with 8 bases aligning to TRBD1. From germline, CDR1 is SGDLS and CDR2 YYNGEE. The length of the CDR3 is 15 residues. CDR3 nucleotides: TGTGCCAGCAGCGTAAATCCAGGGGGCTCCGACGAGCAGTACTTC. It codes for CASSVNPGGSDEQYF.

This clone was picked up a small number of times. The chain links TRBV9 to TRBJ2-1, with D possibly TRBD1 on 5 matching bases. This CDR3 region has 12 residues. Trimming left V 3 bases short and J 15 bases short, with 16 bases between. CDR1 is SGDLS and CDR2 is YYNGEE in the germline V gene. As DNA, the CDR3 is TGTGCCAGCAGCGCCCCTCGACAGTGGCCGTTCTTC. Amino acid sequence: CASSAPRQWPFF. Full variable domain (rest looked up from reference TRBV9 and TRBJ2-1): DSGVTQTPKHLITATGQRVTLRCSPRSGDLSVYWYQQSLDQGLQFLIQYYNGEERAKGNILERFSAQQFPDLHSELNLSSLELGDSALYFCASSAPRQWPFFGPGTRLTVL.

The rearrangement uses TRBV29-1 and TRBJ1-2, with TRBD1 matching over 8 bases. The junction had 11 bases not matched to a gene; V was cut back by 7 bases and J by 7 bases. The CDR3 has 13 residues. Germline loops: CDR1 SQVTM, CDR2 ANQGSEA. The CDR3 loop is CSDGQTGVGGYTF. CDR3 nucleotides: TGCAGCGACGGCCAGACAGGGGTGGGTGGCTACACCTTC.

The rearrangement links TRBV4-1 to TRBJ1-6; no clear D. This CDR3 has 16 amino acids. The germline V and J ends were trimmed by 0 bases and 7 bases, with 13 bases remaining between them. CDR1 and CDR2 from the germline V gene are MGHRA and YSYEKL. The CDR3 reads CASSQDQGGSNSPLHF. The CDR3 DNA reads TGCGCCAGCAGCCAAGATCAAGGAGGTAGCAATTCACCCCTCCACTTT.

The chain is built from TRBV27 and TRBJ2-6, with TRBD1 matching over 11 bases. The germline gives CDR1 MNHEY, CDR2 SMNVEV (reference sequence). The CDR3 is made up of 16 amino acids. Trimming took 6 bases from V and 4 from J; bases not matched to a gene: 5. The CDR3 DNA reads TGTGCCAGCAGGGGACAGGGGGGCCTCGGGGCCAACGTCCTGACTTTC. It encodes CASRGQGGLGANVLTF. Variable domain in full (rest from reference TRBV27 and TRBJ2-6): EAQVTQNPRYLITVTGKKLTVTCSQNMNHEYMSWYRQDPGLGLRQIYYSMNVEVTDKGDVPEGYKVSRKEKRNFPLILESPSPNQTSLYFCASRGQGGLGANVLTFGAGSRLTVL.

This sequence joins TRBV6-4 and TRBJ2-7; 13 positions agree with TRBD2. Germline assignment: CDR1 MRHNA and CDR2 SNTAGT. V dropped 7 bases and J dropped 8; count of bases not matched to a gene: 8. The CDR3 loop spans 14 amino acids. The CDR3 region is CASTKDGTSGKQYF. Written as DNA, the CDR3 is TGTGCCAGCACAAAAGACGGGACTAGCGGGAAGCAGTACTTC.

The rearrangement uses TRBV7-6 and TRBJ1-1, with 7 bases identical to TRBD1. This CDR3 region has 15 residues. Germline values: CDR1 SGHVS, CDR2 FNYEAQ. Losses at the gene ends were 4 bases for V and 6 bases for J; bases not matched to a gene: 11. CDR3: CASSYPLGTASEAFF. In DNA form, the CDR3 reads TGTGCCAGCAGCTACCCCCTGGGGACAGCGTCTGAAGCTTTCTTT.